The entry below describes one TCR beta chain. Its antigen is not yet known. The record has no base qualities; no much larger clone is one base away. According to the study, the label for this sample's time point signals: about 28 days (+/-7) after the second vaccine dose. AZD1222 recipients with second doses at about 4 weeks or about 12 weeks were pooled, because spike-specific TCR depth and breadth did not differ between schedules. The vaccinee samples were drawn from two UK trials, COV001 and COV002, one of which was a single-blind randomized controlled phase 2/3 trial testing AZD1222 (ChAdOx1 nCoV-19) in healthy adults. For TCRbeta chain sequencing, PBMC samples from trial participants were taken at day 0 and at day 28 after the second dose. The CDR3 regions of human TCRbeta chains were analyzed by immunosequencing. For the original study's pipeline: TCRs in the repertoires were compared against a reference library of SARS-CoV-2-specific TCRs that had been generated with the MIRA antigen-specificity platform. Breadth meant the fraction of unique TCRs that were SARS-CoV-2-associated, whereas depth meant the fraction of total T cells that were SARS-CoV-2-associated. Using the MIRA data, each spike-specific TCR was mapped to the spike region that the TCR reacts to and placed in a CD4 or CD8 class. Log10-transformed breadth and depth values were compared by one-way ANOVA with Sidak's multiple comparisons tests. Not all clones reach the TCRdb copy of this immuneACCESS table, which keeps in-frame sequences only. Checked studies attribute under half of the gap to unresolved V genes and leave the rest unexplained. That table is the source of V, J and clone size, and D and trimming were worked out from the DNA. The sample table contains under 150,000 clones; only one count was recorded for around 94% of them. The leading ten clones occupy 9.3% of the sample.

The sample belongs to a study of T cell responses to AZD1222 COVID-19 vaccine (dated by TCRdb to about 2021). Describing the broader study: A total of 230 to 250 trial participants underwent TCR sequencing, of whom 200 to 220 had received two doses of AZD1222 and around 26 had received two doses of the MenACWY control vaccine. Trial participants were enrolled into age subgroups of 18-55, 56-69 and 70-plus years, which contained around 150, 29 and 61 TCR-sequenced participants, respectively.

The paper as a whole reports these results and caveats: The 56-69-year group was small, and its depth increase did not reach significance, likely because of low power. A significant rise in spike-specific TCR breadth and depth was observed after two AZD1222 doses relative to day 0 and relative to MenACWY recipients. Reportedly, almost half of the unique spike-specific TCRs recognized epitopes lying outside the regions that are mutated in the B.1.351 and B.1.1.7 variants. Only a handful of AZD1222 recipients were SARS-CoV-2 seropositive at baseline, limiting conclusions about previously exposed vaccinees. Most participants were white British and females outnumbered males, and the authors suggested that clonal diversity may have been underestimated. Because no samples from the day 14 peak response were available, repertoires could be characterized only after the peak T cell response. The vaccine-associated CD4 TCRs covered the entire spike protein, and the dominant responses fell in regions 160-218 and 743-854.

In the germline V gene, CDR1 corresponds to SGHRS and CDR2 to YFSETQ. Reading from cysteine to phenylalanine, the CDR3 counts 15 amino acids. The CDR3 DNA has 45 bases and is translated from base 1. V drops 4 bases and J drops 2 bases, leaving 15 bases in between. The clonotype comes from an adult who received the AZD1222 COVID-19 vaccine. Here the chain combines TRBV5-1 and TRBJ1-2; matching of 6 bases hints at TRBD1 as the D gene. The sequences come from peripheral blood, collected 28 days after the second AZD1222 dose. The sequence in DNA is TGCGCCAGCAGCCTGGTAGCAGGGACAAACTATGGCTACACCTTC. This translates into CASSLVAGTNYGYTF.